Listed here are 18 T cell receptor beta chains from one sample, sequenced in a study of shared clonotypes between healthy human individuals. Some clones are missing from TCRdb's copy, which holds only in-frame ones; the method was immunoSEQ multiplex PCR. This sample has about 1.4 million clones; roughly 96% occur once, and the top ten carry roughly 1.2%. The source material was naive CD4+ T cells sorted from blood. Specified subset: CD45RA+ positively selected. These receptors came from a man aged 25 to 40 in good health.

This chain's CDR3 is CATSRGTSGSRNEQFF. The CDR3 DNA reads TGTGCCACCAGCAGGGGAACTAGCGGGAGCCGGAATGAGCAGTTCTTC. The rearrangement uses TRBV15 and TRBJ2-1; TRBD2 matches at 11 bases. Trimming removed 3 bases from V and 7 bases from J; junction bases left unmatched: 8. The CDR3 loop spans 16 amino acids. Germline V gives CDR1 LNHNV, CDR2 YYDKDF (reference sequence).

V and J are TRBV28 and TRBJ1-5; TRBD1 matches 7 bases. The CDR3 is 15 residues long. Trimming at V came to 8 bases and at J to 2 bases, leaving 9 bases not matched to a gene. Germline V lookup: CDR1 MDHEN, CDR2 SYDVKM. Here the CDR3 reads CASSGGPLGNQPQHF. CDR3 in DNA: TGTGCCAGCTCAGGGGGGCCGCTGGGCAATCAGCCCCAGCATTTT.

CDR3 in amino acids: CATSSITGGKDQPQHF. The CDR3 bases are TGTGCCACCAGCAGTATCACAGGGGGTAAGGATCAGCCCCAGCATTTT. The chain is built from TRBV15 and TRBJ1-5; 8 bases agree with TRBD1. The length of the CDR3 is 16 residues. The junction had 9 bases not matched to a gene; V was cut back by 3 bases and J by 5 bases. CDR1 and CDR2 from the germline V gene are LNHNV and YYDKDF (reference sequence).

This chain links TRBV5-5 with TRBJ2-7, with 8 bases matching TRBD1. The V and J ends lost 0 bases and 3 bases, in that order; junction bases with no gene match: 11. Germline V gene lookup returns CDR1 SGHKS and CDR2 YYEKEE (reference sequence). The CDR3 contains 17 residues. The CDR3: CASSLESRDRTNYEQYF. The CDR3 DNA follows: TGTGCCAGCAGCTTGGAGAGCAGGGACAGGACGAACTACGAGCAGTACTTC. Using reference TRBV5-5 and TRBJ2-7 for the parts outside the CDR3, the full variable domain is DAGVTQSPTHLIKTRGQQVTLRCSPISGHKSVSWYQQVLGQGPQFIFQYYEKEERGRGNFPDRFSARQFPNYSSELNVNALLLGDSALYLCASSLESRDRTNYEQYFGPGTRLTVT.

This clone was seen a single time. The V gene is TRBV11-2, the J gene TRBJ2-5; 7 bases line up with TRBD1. The junction had 5 bases not matched to a gene; V was cut back by 5 bases and J by 2 bases. From germline, CDR1 is SGHAT and CDR2 FQNNGV. There are 14 residues in the CDR3. CDR3 DNA sequence: TGTGCCAGCAGCGACGGGACAGTTCAAGAGACCCAGTACTTC. Translating it yields CASSDGTVQETQYF.

This clone was picked up a small number of times. The gene calls are TRBV28 and TRBJ1-2; D is perhaps TRBD1 (5 bases). This CDR3 has 11 residues. V gave up 8 bases and J gave up 8 bases, with 12 bases separating them. Germline loops: CDR1 MDHEN, CDR2 SYDVKM. CDR3 sequence (DNA): TGTGCCAGCCGGGTAGGGGCCGGCTACACCTTC. Encoded protein: CASRVGAGYTF.

CDR3 coding DNA: TGTGCCAGCAGCCAAGCCGGGGGGGCCCCCCACAAGCAGTACTTC. Protein product: CASSQAGGAPHKQYF. The chain employs TRBV14 and TRBJ2-7; 8 bases agree with TRBD2. From germline, CDR1 is SGHDN and CDR2 FVKESK. Trimming took 1 base from V and 8 from J; bases not matched to a gene: 10. This CDR3 is built from 15 residues.

The gene calls are TRBV6-5 and TRBJ1-5, with TRBD1 matching over 7 bases. CDR3 size: 14 residues. After removal of 6 bases from V and 7 bases from J, the junction contained 9 bases not matched to a gene. Germline CDR1 and CDR2: MNHEY and SVGAGI. The CDR3 loop reads CASRSDRVGQPQHF. CDR3 bases: TGTGCCAGCAGAAGCGACAGGGTTGGGCAGCCCCAGCATTTT.

This sequence joins TRBV6-5 and TRBJ2-7, with 9 bases matching TRBD1. The CDR3 spans 15 residues. Germline CDR1 is MNHEY and CDR2 is SVGAGI. The V segment lost 4 bases and the J segment 6 bases; nucleotides outside the gene matches: 10. CDR3 amino acids: CASSSLRQGGVEQYF. Written as DNA, the CDR3 is TGTGCCAGCAGTTCCCTCCGACAGGGGGGGGTCGAGCAGTACTTC.

This chain joins TRBV18 and TRBJ2-1; D may be TRBD2 (6 bases). Germline V gene sequence: CDR1 KGHSH, CDR2 LQKENI. This CDR3 comprises 15 residues. Trimming stripped 4 bases from V and 5 bases from J, with 15 bases between. The CDR3 loop reads CASSHTSISDNEQFF. In nucleotides, the CDR3 is TGTGCCAGCTCACACACTAGCATTAGTGACAATGAGCAGTTCTTC.

The chain joins TRBV5-1 to TRBJ2-5; 7 positions match TRBD1. The germline V gene encodes CDR1 SGHRS and CDR2 YFSETQ. J was trimmed by 5 bases and V by 7 bases; bases with no gene match: 11. This CDR3 has 14 amino acids. The CDR3 sequence: CASGQQGLPETQYF. The CDR3 DNA follows: TGCGCCAGCGGCCAACAGGGGCTACCCGAGACCCAGTACTTC.

The chain is built from TRBV7-9 and TRBJ1-1, with D maybe TRBD1 (6 bases). Germline CDR1 SEHNR, CDR2 FQNEAQ (reference sequence). The length of the CDR3 is 17 residues. V lost 0 bases and J lost 0, with 14 bases in between. CDR3 DNA: TGTGCCAGCAGCTTAGCGTGGGCAGGGGAGTTGAACACTGAAGCTTTCTTT. As protein: CASSLAWAGELNTEAFF.

This chain connects TRBV5-5 to TRBJ1-5; D is uncertain. Per germline, CDR1 SGHKS and CDR2 YYEKEE (reference sequence). V lost 1 base to trimming and J lost 4 bases, with 6 bases between them. The CDR3 covers 13 residues. The CDR3 region has the DNA TGTGCCAGCAGCTTGTGGTCGAATCAGCCCCAGCATTTT. Residues: CASSLWSNQPQHF. Drawing the rest from reference TRBV5-5 and TRBJ1-5, the complete variable domain is DAGVTQSPTHLIKTRGQQVTLRCSPISGHKSVSWYQQVLGQGPQFIFQYYEKEERGRGNFPDRFSARQFPNYSSELNVNALLLGDSALYLCASSLWSNQPQHFGDGTRLSIL.

The V call is TRBV19, the J call TRBJ1-4, with no clear D. The CDR3 totals 12 residues. Germline values: CDR1 LNHDA, CDR2 SQIVND (reference sequence). V lost 3 bases, J lost 8 bases, and 7 bases lay in between. CDR3 sequence reads: CASSISDEKLFF. The CDR3 DNA reads TGTGCCAGTAGTATTTCCGACGAAAAACTGTTTTTT.

CDR3 loop: CAWSLGLAGEQFF. The CDR3 bases are TGTGCCTGGAGTTTAGGGCTAGCAGGCGAGCAGTTCTTC. This rearrangement joins TRBV30 to TRBJ2-1; TRBD2 is a possible D gene (5 bases). V lost 2 bases to trimming and J lost 10 bases, with 15 bases between them. Germline assignment: CDR1 GTSNPN and CDR2 SVGIG (reference sequence). The CDR3 spans 13 residues.

The gene calls are TRBV5-1 and TRBJ2-1; D call uncertain. Trimming stripped 1 base from V and 0 bases from J, with 8 bases between. This CDR3 is built from 15 residues. CDR1 SGHRS and CDR2 YFSETQ come from the germline V gene. CDR3 residues: CASSLPEGSYNEQFF. The CDR3 bases are TGCGCCAGCAGCTTGCCTGAAGGCTCCTACAATGAGCAGTTCTTC.

In the case of this clone: This sample includes further DNA sequences coding for the same CDR3. The chain joins TRBV9 to TRBJ1-4; no clear D gene. With 0 bases removed from V and 5 bases from J, the gap between germline ends came to 5 bases. CDR3 length equals 13 residues. Germline CDR1 and CDR2: SGDLS and YYNGEE. The CDR3 sequence: CASSVAGNEKLFF. CDR3 coding DNA: TGTGCCAGCAGCGTAGCGGGCAATGAAAAACTGTTTTTT.

This clone was observed a single time. The chain couples TRBV28 to TRBJ1-2, with a possible D match to TRBD1 (5 bases). Germline lookup yields CDR1 MDHEN and CDR2 SYDVKM. The CDR3 runs to 16 residues. V was pared by 3 bases and J by 3 bases, with 17 bases between. The CDR3 region is CASSLGGQGSDYGYTF. The CDR3 DNA reads as TGTGCCAGCAGTTTGGGCGGTCAGGGTTCCGACTATGGCTACACCTTC.